Presented here are 13 T cell receptor beta chains from one specimen sequenced in a study of Ad26.COV2.S vaccination and SARS-CoV-2 variants. Data came from immunoSEQ multiplex PCR; TCRdb stores just in-frame clones and leaves some out. The table has some 480,000 clones, 87% seen once. Treatment denoted: some 20 received Ad26.COV2.S at low or high dose, single or two shots; roughly 5 received placebo; per-sample allocation not given. The samples date from day 63 after the first vaccine or placebo injection. Sequencing was performed on peripheral blood, taken in a trial of Ad26.COV2.S vaccine versus placebo. These receptor sequences come from a person between 18 and 65 years old who received the Ad26.COV2.S COVID-19 vaccine or a placebo.

The rearrangement uses TRBV5-1 and TRBJ1-2, with D possibly being TRBD1 (5 bases). The CDR3 contains 14 residues. Germline CDR1 SGHRS, CDR2 YFSETQ. V was cut by 2 bases and J by 8 bases, with 16 bases left in between. The CDR3 DNA reads TGCGCCAGCAGCTTCGGGACCCCATCTCGAGGCTACACCTTC. Its protein product is CASSFGTPSRGYTF.

This chain links TRBV14 with TRBJ2-7; D is undetermined. The CDR3 has 14 amino acids. Trimming removed 1 base from V and 3 bases from J, with 10 bases in between. CDR1 and CDR2 (germline): SGHDN, FVKESK. The CDR3 is CASSQVAANYEQYF. The CDR3 DNA reads TGTGCCAGCAGCCAAGTTGCAGCAAACTACGAGCAGTACTTC. Together with reference TRBV14 and TRBJ2-7, the CDR3 gives the full variable domain: EAGVTQFPSHSVIEKGQTVTLRCDPISGHDNLYWYRRVMGKEIKFLLHFVKESKQDESGMPNNRFLAERTGGTYSTLKVQPAELEDSGVYFCASSQVAANYEQYFGPGTRLTVT.

The chain couples TRBV27 to TRBJ1-1; 7 bases align to TRBD1. V was clipped by 4 bases and J by 5 bases; unmatched bases: 4. The germline gives CDR1 MNHEY, CDR2 SMNVEV (reference sequence). The CDR3 spans 13 residues. The chain's CDR3 is CASSSSQGTEAFF. The CDR3 DNA reads TGTGCCAGCAGTTCCTCACAGGGGACTGAAGCTTTCTTT.

The chain combines TRBV5-4 with TRBJ2-7, with D perhaps being TRBD1 or TRBD2 (5 bases each). Germline CDR1 and CDR2: SGHNT and YYREEE (reference sequence). This CDR3 contains 12 residues. V was pared by 7 bases and J by 7 bases, with 15 bases between. The CDR3 nucleotides read TGTGCCAGCTCCTTGAGGGGACGGGAGCAGTACTTC. Amino acid sequence: CASSLRGREQYF.

The V call is TRBV30, the J call TRBJ1-4; D is unresolved. This CDR3 has 14 residues. Trimming removed 3 bases at V and 7 bases at J, with 15 bases between. Looked up from germline, CDR1 is GTSNPN and CDR2 is SVGIG (reference sequence). The CDR3: CAWSRRVTGEKLFF. CDR3 nucleotide sequence: TGTGCCTGGAGCCGAAGGGTCACGGGTGAAAAACTGTTTTTT.

In DNA form, the CDR3 reads TGTGCCAGCACCCCCGGAGATACGCAGTATTTT. Translation: CASTPGDTQYF. The chain links TRBV7-9 to TRBJ2-3, with unresolved D. V lost 7 bases and J 5 bases, leaving 7 bases between the germline ends. CDR1 is SEHNR and CDR2 is FQNEAQ in the germline V gene (reference sequence). The CDR3 has 11 residues. Drawing the rest from reference TRBV7-9 and TRBJ2-3, the complete variable domain is DTGVSQNPRHKITKRGQNVTFRCDPISEHNRLYWYRQTLGQGPEFLTYFQNEAQLEKSRLLSDRFSAERPKGSFSTLEIQRTEQGDSAMYLCASTPGDTQYFGPGTRLTVL.

The rearrangement joins TRBV5-6 to TRBJ2-4; 11 nucleotides agree with TRBD1. This CDR3 is built from 16 residues. Per germline, CDR1 SGHDT and CDR2 YYEEEE. The J segment lost 8 bases and the V segment lost 0 bases, leaving 7 bases of the junction unmatched. The DNA for the CDR3 is TGTGCCAGCAGCTTGGTTTTGGGGACAGGGGGTGACATTCAGTACTTC. Its translation is CASSLVLGTGGDIQYF.

V is TRBV14 and J is TRBJ1-1, with D hard to call. The CDR3 is 16 amino acids. Germline loops: CDR1 SGHDN, CDR2 FVKESK. The V gene lost 4 bases and the J gene lost 1 base, with 16 bases spanning the gap. The DNA for the CDR3 is TGTGCCAGCAGCCGACGGGCCGGCGGCCCGAACACTGAAGCTTTCTTT. It specifies CASSRRAGGPNTEAFF. Full variable domain (remainder filled in from reference TRBV14 and TRBJ1-1): EAGVTQFPSHSVIEKGQTVTLRCDPISGHDNLYWYRRVMGKEIKFLLHFVKESKQDESGMPNNRFLAERTGGTYSTLKVQPAELEDSGVYFCASSRRAGGPNTEAFFGQGTRLTVV.

This sequence joins TRBV4-2 and TRBJ1-3; the D gene is possibly TRBD1 (5 bases). CDR3 length: 15 amino acids. CDR1 LGHNA and CDR2 YNFKEQ come from the germline V gene. The V gene lost 1 base and the J gene lost 0 bases, with 7 bases spanning the gap. The CDR3 spells CASSQAGSSGNTIYF. In DNA form, the CDR3 reads TGTGCCAGCAGCCAAGCAGGGAGCTCTGGAAACACCATATATTTT.

The rearrangement links TRBV11-2 to TRBJ2-3; 10 bases line up with TRBD2. The J segment lost 1 base and the V segment lost 5 bases, leaving 12 bases of the junction unmatched. The CDR3 covers 18 residues. Germline V gives CDR1 SGHAT, CDR2 FQNNGV. This CDR3 reads CASSGGLAWWLGTDTQYF. The CDR3 nucleotides are TGTGCCAGCAGCGGGGGACTAGCGTGGTGGCTCGGCACAGATACGCAGTATTTT.

The chain uses TRBV7-2 and TRBJ2-7; possibly TRBD1 for D (6 bases). V was clipped by 1 base and J by 4 bases, with 11 bases between them. Looked up from germline, CDR1 is SGHTA and CDR2 is FQGNSA. The length of the CDR3 is 14 residues. CDR3 residues: CASSLGGGLYEQYF. As DNA, the CDR3 is TGTGCCAGCAGCTTAGGAGGGGGTCTGTACGAGCAGTACTTC.

This sequence joins TRBV28 and TRBJ1-1; no clear D. The CDR3 is made up of 15 amino acids. The V and J ends lost 7 bases and 0 bases respectively, with 15 bases between them. Germline loops: CDR1 MDHEN, CDR2 SYDVKM. CDR3 sequence (DNA): TGTGCCAGCATGGTTAGGCGGCAGATGAACACTGAAGCTTTCTTT. It encodes CASMVRRQMNTEAFF.

The chain has TRBV19 and TRBJ2-3; 12 bases map to TRBD2. Germline CDR1 is LNHDA and CDR2 is SQIVND (reference sequence). This CDR3 has 21 residues. After removal of 5 bases from V and 0 bases from J, the junction contained 18 bases not matched to a gene. The CDR3 region has the DNA TGTGCCAGTAGTGCTCCGGGACTAGCGGGCCGTATATCACCTAGCACAGATACGCAGTATTTT. Translating it yields CASSAPGLAGRISPSTDTQYF.